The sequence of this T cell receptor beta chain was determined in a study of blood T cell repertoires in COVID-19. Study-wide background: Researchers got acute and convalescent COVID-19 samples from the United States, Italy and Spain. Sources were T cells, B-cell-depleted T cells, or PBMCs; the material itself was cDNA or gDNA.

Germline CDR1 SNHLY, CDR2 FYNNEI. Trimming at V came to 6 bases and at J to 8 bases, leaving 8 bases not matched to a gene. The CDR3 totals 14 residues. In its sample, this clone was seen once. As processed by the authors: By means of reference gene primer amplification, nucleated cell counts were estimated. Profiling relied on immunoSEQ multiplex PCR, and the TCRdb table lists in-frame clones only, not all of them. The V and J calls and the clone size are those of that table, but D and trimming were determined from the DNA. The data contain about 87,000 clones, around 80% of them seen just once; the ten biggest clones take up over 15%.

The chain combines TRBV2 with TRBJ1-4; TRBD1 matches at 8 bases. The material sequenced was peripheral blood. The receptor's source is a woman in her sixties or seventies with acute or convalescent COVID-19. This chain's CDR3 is CASRDQGAREKLFF. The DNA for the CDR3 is TGTGCCAGCAGAGATCAGGGGGCGAGAGAAAAACTGTTTTTT.